This record looks at one T cell receptor (beta chain) sequence and its context. Clinical history reported by participants formed the basis on which cohorts were assigned. Authors' methods: Estimates of nucleated cell counts were drawn from the amplification of reference gene primers. The repertoire was sequenced with immunoSEQ multiplex PCR; TCRdb's copy has only in-frame clones and lacks some. V and J calls and clone size are copied from that table; D and trimming were computed from the DNA. The repertoire holds about 220,000 clones, with nearly 90% as singletons. This record comes from a study of blood T cell repertoires in COVID-19. Study as a whole: Samples taken during acute and convalescent COVID-19 were collected in the United States, Italy and Spain.

This TCR was sampled from a man younger than 40 who had been exposed to COVID-19. Material: PBMCs or T cells enriched from blood (not recorded which).

The CDR3 DNA is TGTGCCAGCAGTCCTCGACAGATCAATCAGCCCCAGCATTTT. Translating it yields CASSPRQINQPQHF. The J gene is TRBJ1-5, the V gene TRBV6-5, with a weak D call TRBD1 (5 bases). This CDR3 comprises 14 residues. Germline CDR1 and CDR2: MNHEY and SVGAGI. Deletions cut 5 bases from V and 3 bases from J, with 11 bases between.